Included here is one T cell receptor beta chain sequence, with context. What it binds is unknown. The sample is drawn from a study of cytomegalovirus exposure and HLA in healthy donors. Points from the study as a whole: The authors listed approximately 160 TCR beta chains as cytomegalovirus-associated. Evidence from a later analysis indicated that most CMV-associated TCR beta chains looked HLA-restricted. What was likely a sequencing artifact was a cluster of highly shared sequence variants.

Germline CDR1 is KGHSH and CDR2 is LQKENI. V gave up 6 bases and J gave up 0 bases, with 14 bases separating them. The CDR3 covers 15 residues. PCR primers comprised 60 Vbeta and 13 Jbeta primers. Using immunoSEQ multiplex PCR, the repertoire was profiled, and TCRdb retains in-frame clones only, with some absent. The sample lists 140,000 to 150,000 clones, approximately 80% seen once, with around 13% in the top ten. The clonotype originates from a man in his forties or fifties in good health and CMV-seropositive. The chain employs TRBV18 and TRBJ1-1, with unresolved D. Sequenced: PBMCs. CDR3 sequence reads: CASSSEDSMNTEAFF. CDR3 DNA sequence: TGTGCCAGCTCGTCCGAGGACTCGATGAACACTGAAGCTTTCTTT.